The source of this TCR beta chain is a study of neurological immune-mediated disorders. Germline CDR1 MGHRA, CDR2 YSYEKL. V lost 1 base to trimming and J lost 3 bases, with 24 bases between them. The CDR3 sequence is 19 residues long. Unsorted libraries were generated from 2 million PBMCs held at -80 degrees C. This clonotype was observed at least ten times. Its target is unknown. The cDNA came from 5'RACE, which used 10-nucleotide random UMIs. Each CDR3 protein is one row after TCRdb ran MiXCR on the 5' RACE reads. The sample has tens of thousands of distinct CDR3 sequences; about 9.5% are singletons. Findings of the study overall: HTLV-1-associated myelopathy ranked highest for TCR clonal expansion and multiple sclerosis lowest, beneath healthy controls.

Sequenced input: PBMCs. The rearrangement links TRBV4-1 to TRBJ2-5; maybe TRBD1 (8 bases). This clonotype was obtained from a man in his fifties in good health. The CDR3 region is CASSQAGTRGRGSEETQYF. For the CDR3, the DNA is TGCGCCAGCAGCCAAGCCGGGACCAGGGGGCGCGGGAGCGAAGAGACCCAGTACTTC.